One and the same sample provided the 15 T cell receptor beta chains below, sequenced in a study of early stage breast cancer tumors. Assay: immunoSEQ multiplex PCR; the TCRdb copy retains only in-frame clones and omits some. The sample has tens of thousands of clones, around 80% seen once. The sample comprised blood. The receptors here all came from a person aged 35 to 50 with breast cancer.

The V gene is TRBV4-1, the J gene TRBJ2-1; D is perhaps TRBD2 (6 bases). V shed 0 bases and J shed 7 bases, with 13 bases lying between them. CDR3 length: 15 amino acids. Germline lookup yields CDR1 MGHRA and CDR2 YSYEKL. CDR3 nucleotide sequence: TGCGCCAGCAGCCAAGAAGGGCTAGCGTGGAATGAGCAGTTCTTC. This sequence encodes CASSQEGLAWNEQFF.

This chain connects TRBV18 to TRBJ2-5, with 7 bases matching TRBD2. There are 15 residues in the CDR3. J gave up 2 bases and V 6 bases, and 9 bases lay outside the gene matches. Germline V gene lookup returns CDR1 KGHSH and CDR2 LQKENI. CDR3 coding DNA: TGTGCCAGCTCGACAGAGCGGGATGTACAAGAGACCCAGTACTTC. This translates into CASSTERDVQETQYF.

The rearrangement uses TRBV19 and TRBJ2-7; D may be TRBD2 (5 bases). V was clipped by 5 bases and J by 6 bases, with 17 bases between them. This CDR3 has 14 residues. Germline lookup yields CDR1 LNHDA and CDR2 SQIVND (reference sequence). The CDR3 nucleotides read TGTGCCAGTAGTCAGGCGGGTCCGACGGGCGAGCAGTACTTC. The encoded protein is CASSQAGPTGEQYF.

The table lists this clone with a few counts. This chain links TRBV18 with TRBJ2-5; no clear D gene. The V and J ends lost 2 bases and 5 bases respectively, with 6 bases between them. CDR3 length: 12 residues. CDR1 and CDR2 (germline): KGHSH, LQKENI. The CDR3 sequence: CASSPMGETQYF. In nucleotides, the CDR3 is TGTGCCAGCTCACCAATGGGGGAGACCCAGTACTTC.

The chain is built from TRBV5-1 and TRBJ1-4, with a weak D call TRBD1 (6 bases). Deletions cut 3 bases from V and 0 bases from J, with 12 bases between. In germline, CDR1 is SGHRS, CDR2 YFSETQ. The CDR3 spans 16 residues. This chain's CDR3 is CASSSGGAATNEKLFF. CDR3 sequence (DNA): TGCGCCAGCAGCTCCGGGGGGGCCGCAACTAATGAAAAACTGTTTTTT.

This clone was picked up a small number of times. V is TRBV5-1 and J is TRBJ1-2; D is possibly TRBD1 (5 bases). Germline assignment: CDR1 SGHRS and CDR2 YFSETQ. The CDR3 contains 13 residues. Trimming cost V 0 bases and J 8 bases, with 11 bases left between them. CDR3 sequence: CASSLDGAGGYTF. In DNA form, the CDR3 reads TGCGCCAGCAGCTTGGACGGGGCAGGCGGCTACACCTTC.

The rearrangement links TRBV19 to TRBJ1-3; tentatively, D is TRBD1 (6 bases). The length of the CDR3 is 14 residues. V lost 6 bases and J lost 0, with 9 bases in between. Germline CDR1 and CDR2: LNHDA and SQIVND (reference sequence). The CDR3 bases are TGTGCCAGTAGAGAACAGGGCTCTGGAAACACCATATATTTT. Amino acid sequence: CASREQGSGNTIYF.

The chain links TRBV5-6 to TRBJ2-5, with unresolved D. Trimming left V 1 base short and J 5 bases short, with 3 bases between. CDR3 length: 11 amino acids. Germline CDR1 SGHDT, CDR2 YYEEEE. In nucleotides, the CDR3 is TGTGCCAGCAGCTTGTTGGAGACCCAGTACTTC. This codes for CASSLLETQYF. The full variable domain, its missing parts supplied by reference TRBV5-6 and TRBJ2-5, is DAGVTQSPTHLIKTRGQQVTLRCSPKSGHDTVSWYQQALGQGPQFIFQYYEEEERQRGNFPDRFSGHQFPNYSSELNVNALLLGDSALYLCASSLLETQYFGPGTRLLVL.

CDR3: CASSTGLAGSDEQYF. The CDR3 nucleotides are TGTGCCAGCAGTACGGGACTAGCGGGATCGGACGAGCAGTACTTC. The V call is TRBV28, the J call TRBJ2-7; 13 nucleotides align to TRBD2. V lost 5 bases to trimming and J lost 5 bases; unmatched junction nucleotides: 6. Germline V lookup: CDR1 MDHEN, CDR2 SYDVKM. The CDR3 length is 15 residues.

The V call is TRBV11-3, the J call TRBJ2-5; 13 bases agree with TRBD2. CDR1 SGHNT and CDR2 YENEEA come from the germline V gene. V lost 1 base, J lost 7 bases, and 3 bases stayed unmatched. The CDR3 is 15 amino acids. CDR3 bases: TGTGCCAGCAGCTTAGGGACTAGCGGGAGAGGGACCCAGTACTTC. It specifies CASSLGTSGRGTQYF.

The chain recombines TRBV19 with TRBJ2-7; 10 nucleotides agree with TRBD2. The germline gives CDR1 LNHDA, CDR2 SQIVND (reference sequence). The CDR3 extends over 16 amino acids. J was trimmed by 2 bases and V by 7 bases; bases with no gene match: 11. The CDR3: CASNPGSSGSPYEQYF. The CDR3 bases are TGTGCCAGTAACCCCGGGTCTAGCGGGAGCCCCTACGAGCAGTACTTC.

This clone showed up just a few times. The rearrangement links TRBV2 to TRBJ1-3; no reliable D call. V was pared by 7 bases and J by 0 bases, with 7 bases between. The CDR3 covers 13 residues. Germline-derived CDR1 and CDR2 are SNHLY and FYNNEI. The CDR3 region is CASKAGSGNTIYF. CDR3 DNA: TGTGCCAGCAAGGCGGGCTCTGGAAACACCATATATTTT.

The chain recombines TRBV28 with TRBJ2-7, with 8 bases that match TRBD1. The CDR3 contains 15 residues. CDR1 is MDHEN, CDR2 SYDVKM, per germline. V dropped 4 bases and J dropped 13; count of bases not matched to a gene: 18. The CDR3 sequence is CASSSRGQGLIRVYF. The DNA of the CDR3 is TGTGCCAGCAGTTCCCGAGGACAGGGTCTGATACGTGTTTACTTC.

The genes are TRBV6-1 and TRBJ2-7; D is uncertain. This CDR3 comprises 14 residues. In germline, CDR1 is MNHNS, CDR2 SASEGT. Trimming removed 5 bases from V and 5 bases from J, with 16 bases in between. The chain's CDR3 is CASSSPGTGHEQYF. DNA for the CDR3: TGTGCCAGCAGTTCTCCCGGTACGGGTCACGAGCAGTACTTC.

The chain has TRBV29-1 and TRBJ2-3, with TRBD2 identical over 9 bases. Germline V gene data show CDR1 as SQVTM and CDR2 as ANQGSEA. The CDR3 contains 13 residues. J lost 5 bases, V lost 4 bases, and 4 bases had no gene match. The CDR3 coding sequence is TGCAGCGTTGTTAGCGGGAGCGTAGATACGCAGTATTTT. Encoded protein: CSVVSGSVDTQYF.